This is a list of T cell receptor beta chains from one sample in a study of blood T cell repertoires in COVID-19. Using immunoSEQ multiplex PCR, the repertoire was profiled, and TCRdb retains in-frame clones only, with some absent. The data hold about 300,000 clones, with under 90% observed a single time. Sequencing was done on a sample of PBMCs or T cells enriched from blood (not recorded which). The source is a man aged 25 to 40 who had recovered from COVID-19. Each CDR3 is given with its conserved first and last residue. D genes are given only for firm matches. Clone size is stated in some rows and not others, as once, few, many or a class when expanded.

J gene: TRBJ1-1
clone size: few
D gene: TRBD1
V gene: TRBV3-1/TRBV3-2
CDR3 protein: CASSPRDRMNTEAFF
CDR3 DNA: TGTGCCAGCAGCCCGAGGGACAGAATGAACACTGAAGCTTTCTTT

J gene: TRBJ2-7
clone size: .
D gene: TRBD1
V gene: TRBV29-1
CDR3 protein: CSALTGGNEQYF
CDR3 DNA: TGCAGCGCCCTGACAGGGGGCAACGAGCAGTACTTC

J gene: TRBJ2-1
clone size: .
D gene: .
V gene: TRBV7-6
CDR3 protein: CASSSRTGSSYNEQFF
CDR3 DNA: TGTGCCAGCAGCAGTCGGACTGGCAGCTCCTACAATGAGCAGTTCTTC

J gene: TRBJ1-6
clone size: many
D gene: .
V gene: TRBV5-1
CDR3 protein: CASTPWSGADSPLHF
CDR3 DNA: TGCGCCAGCACCCCTTGGTCAGGGGCTGATTCACCCCTCCACTTT

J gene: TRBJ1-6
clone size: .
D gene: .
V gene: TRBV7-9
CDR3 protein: CATSGAGHLHF
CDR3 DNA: TGTGCCACCTCAGGGGCAGGGCACCTCCACTTT

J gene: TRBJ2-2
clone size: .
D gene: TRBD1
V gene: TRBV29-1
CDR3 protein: CSVGDRNAGELFF
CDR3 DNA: TGCAGCGTGGGGGACAGGAATGCCGGGGAGCTGTTTTTT

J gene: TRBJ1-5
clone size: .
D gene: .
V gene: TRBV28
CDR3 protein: CASSSEGGGNQPQHF
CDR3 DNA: TGTGCCAGCAGTTCGGAAGGGGGGGGCAATCAGCCCCAGCATTTT

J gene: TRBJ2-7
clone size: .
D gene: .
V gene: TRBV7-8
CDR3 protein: CASSFIKGAYEQYF
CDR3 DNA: TGTGCCAGCAGCTTCATAAAGGGGGCCTACGAGCAGTACTTC

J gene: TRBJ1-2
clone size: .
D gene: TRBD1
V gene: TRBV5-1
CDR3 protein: CASSLQGAAYGYTF
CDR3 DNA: TGCGCCAGCAGCTTACAGGGGGCTGCCTATGGCTACACCTTC

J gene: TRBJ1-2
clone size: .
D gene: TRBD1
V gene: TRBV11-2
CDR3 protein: CASSLPLHRGANYGYTF
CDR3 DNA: TGTGCCAGCAGCTTACCCCTCCACAGGGGAGCAAACTATGGCTACACCTTC

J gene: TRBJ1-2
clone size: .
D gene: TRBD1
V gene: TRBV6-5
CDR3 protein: CASRDRQGIYGYTF
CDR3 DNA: TGTGCCAGCAGAGACCGACAGGGGATCTATGGCTACACCTTC

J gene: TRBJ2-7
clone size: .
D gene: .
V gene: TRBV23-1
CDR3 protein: CASRTRQEQYF
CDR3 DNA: TGCGCCAGTAGAACGAGACAGGAGCAGTACTTC

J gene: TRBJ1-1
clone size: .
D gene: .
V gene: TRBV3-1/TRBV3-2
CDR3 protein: CASSHPSRGTEAFF
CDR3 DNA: TGTGCCAGCAGCCATCCCTCACGGGGCACTGAAGCTTTCTTT

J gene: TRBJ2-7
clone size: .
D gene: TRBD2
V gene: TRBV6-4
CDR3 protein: CASSDRGGRAYEQYF
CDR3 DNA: TGTGCCAGCAGTGACCGTGGCGGGAGGGCCTACGAGCAGTACTTC

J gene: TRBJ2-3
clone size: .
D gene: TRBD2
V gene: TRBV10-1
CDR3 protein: CASSELREGTQYF
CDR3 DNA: TGCGCCAGCAGTGAGTTGCGGGAGGGTACGCAGTATTTT

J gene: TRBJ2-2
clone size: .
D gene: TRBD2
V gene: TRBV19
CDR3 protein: CASSIVSGGTGELFF
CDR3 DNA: TGTGCCAGTAGTATAGTGAGCGGGGGGACCGGGGAGCTGTTTTTT

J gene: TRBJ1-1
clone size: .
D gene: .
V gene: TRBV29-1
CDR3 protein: CNSGEWGGILNTEAFF
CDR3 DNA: TGCAATTCGGGAGAATGGGGGGGGATCTTGAACACTGAAGCTTTCTTT

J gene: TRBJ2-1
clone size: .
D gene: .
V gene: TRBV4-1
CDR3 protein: CASSQVTTTSYNEQFF
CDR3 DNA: TGCGCCAGCAGCCAAGTCACGACTACCTCCTACAATGAGCAGTTCTTC

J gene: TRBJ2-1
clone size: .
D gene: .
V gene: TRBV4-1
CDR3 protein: CASSQVGQPWGQFF
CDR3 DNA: TGCGCCAGCAGCCAAGTCGGACAGCCCTGGGGGCAGTTCTTC

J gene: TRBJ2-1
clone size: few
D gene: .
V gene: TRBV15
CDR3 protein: CATANGRQGIYNEQFF
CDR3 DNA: TGTGCCACCGCTAACGGTCGCCAGGGGATATACAATGAGCAGTTCTTC

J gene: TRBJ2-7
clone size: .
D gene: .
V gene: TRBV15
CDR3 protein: CATSRDQYEQYF
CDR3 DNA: TGTGCCACCAGCAGAGATCAGTACGAGCAGTACTTC

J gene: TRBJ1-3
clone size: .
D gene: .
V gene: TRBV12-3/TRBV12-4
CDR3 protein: CASRWTEGNTIYF
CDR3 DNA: TGTGCCAGCAGGTGGACAGAAGGAAACACCATATATTTT

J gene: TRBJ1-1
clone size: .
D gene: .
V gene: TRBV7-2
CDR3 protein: CASSLSYMTDTLNTEAFF
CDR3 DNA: TGTGCCAGCAGCTTAAGTTACATGACCGACACCCTGAACACTGAAGCTTTCTTT

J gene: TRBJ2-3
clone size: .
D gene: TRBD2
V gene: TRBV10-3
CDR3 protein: CAIKAGGPADTQYF
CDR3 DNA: TGTGCCATCAAAGCGGGAGGGCCGGCAGATACGCAGTATTTT

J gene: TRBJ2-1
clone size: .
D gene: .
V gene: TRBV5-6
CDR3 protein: CASSVDRFLSSYNEQFF
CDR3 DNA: TGTGCCAGCAGCGTCGACAGGTTCCTAAGCTCCTACAATGAGCAGTTCTTC

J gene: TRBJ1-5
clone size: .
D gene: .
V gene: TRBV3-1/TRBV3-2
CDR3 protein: CASSHFRDWNQPQHF
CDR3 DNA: TGTGCCAGCAGCCACTTCCGGGACTGGAATCAGCCCCAGCATTTT

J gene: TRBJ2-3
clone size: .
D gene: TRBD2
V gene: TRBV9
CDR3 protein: CASSESGGGTDTQYF
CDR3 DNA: TGTGCCAGCAGTGAAAGCGGGGGGGGCACAGATACGCAGTATTTT

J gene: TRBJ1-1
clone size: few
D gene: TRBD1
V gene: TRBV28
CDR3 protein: CASSSPRQGAFF
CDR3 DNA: TGTGCCAGCAGTTCCCCCCGACAGGGAGCTTTCTTT

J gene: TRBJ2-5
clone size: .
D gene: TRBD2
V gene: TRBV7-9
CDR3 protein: CASSQVAGKETQYF
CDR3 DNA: TGTGCCAGCAGCCAGGTAGCGGGAAAAGAGACCCAGTACTTC

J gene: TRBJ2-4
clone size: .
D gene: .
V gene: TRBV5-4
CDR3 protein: CASSLSPGVDKNIQYF
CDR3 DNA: TGTGCCAGCAGCTTATCGCCAGGGGTTGACAAAAACATTCAGTACTTC

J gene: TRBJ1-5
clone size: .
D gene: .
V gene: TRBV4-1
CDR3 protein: CASSQVQGGYQPQHF
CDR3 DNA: TGCGCCAGCAGCCAAGTCCAGGGAGGATATCAGCCCCAGCATTTT

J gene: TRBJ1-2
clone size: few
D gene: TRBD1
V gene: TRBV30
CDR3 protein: CAWRRGRTGVHGYTF
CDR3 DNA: TGTGCCTGGAGGAGGGGGAGAACAGGGGTGCATGGCTACACCTTC

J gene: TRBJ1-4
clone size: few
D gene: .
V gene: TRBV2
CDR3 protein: CASSDHRTNEKLFF
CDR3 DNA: TGTGCCAGCAGTGATCACAGGACTAATGAAAAACTGTTTTTT

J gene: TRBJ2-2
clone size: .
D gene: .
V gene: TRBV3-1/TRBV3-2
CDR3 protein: CASTPDSTGELFF
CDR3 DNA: TGTGCCAGCACCCCGGACAGCACCGGGGAGCTGTTTTTT

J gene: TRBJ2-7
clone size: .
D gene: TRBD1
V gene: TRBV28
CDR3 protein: CASSLATGGRGVLNF
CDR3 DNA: TGTGCCAGCAGTTTAGCGACAGGGGGCAGAGGGGTTCTGAACTTC

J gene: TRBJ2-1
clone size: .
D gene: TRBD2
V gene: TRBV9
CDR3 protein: CASSVEGTSTYNEQFF
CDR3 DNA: TGTGCCAGCAGCGTAGAGGGGACTAGCACCTACAATGAGCAGTTCTTC